A single T cell receptor beta chain is shown here with its context. Antigen unknown. Other DNA sequences in the sample encode the same CDR3. Expressed TCRB transcripts were sequenced, since all the RNA that had been isolated was reverse transcribed. Approximately 3.9 million reads per sample were averaged for naive, central memory and regulatory samples. Repertoires were generated with immunoSEQ multiplex PCR, while TCRdb's copy carries only in-frame clones and drops some. This table holds almost 250,000 clones, less than 15% found once. Trimming stripped 2 bases from V and 0 bases from J, with 6 bases between. The CDR3 spans 14 residues. From germline, CDR1 is SGDLS and CDR2 YYNGEE. The collection from each donor was one heparinised blood draw averaging roughly 110 mL. This sample stems from a study of beta chain features in type 1 diabetes. The wider study: The samples had approximately 110 million sorted cells examined in all. Study outcomes and limitations: A moderate, significant TCRB CDR3 shortening appeared in type 1 diabetes across four CD4+ subsets.

This TCR was sampled from a woman in her thirties or forties in good health. The rearrangement links TRBV9 to TRBJ1-5, with a possible D match to TRBD1 (5 bases). Sequenced input: naive CD4+ T cells from blood. The CDR3 coding sequence is TGTGCCAGCAGCGTCGGGGGTAGCAATCAGCCCCAGCATTTT. This codes for CASSVGGSNQPQHF.